These T cell receptor beta chains were read from a single sample in a study of T cell responses to AZD1222 COVID-19 vaccine. The protocol was immunoSEQ multiplex PCR, while the TCRdb copy is restricted to in-frame clones and leaves out a portion. This sample has 170,000 or so clones; around 94% occur once, and the top ten carry over 0.8%. This sample comprised peripheral blood, obtained on day 0 of AZD1222 vaccination. The receptors come from an adult in good health. Each CDR3 is given with its conserved first and last residue.

13	TRBV12-3/TRBV12-4	TRBJ1-1	CATYFGGNTEAFF
15	TRBV3-1/TRBV3-2	TRBJ1-2	CASSPGTGQYYGYTF
13	TRBV7-9	TRBJ2-7	CASSFAPPYEQYF
15	TRBV27	TRBJ1-5	CASSATGDSNQPQHF
15	TRBV7-9	TRBJ1-4	CASSSGYGGGEKLFF
16	TRBV7-2	TRBJ1-2	CASSLGARQTNYGYTF
14	TRBV28	TRBJ2-3	CASTGTAYTDTQYF
13	TRBV5-1	TRBJ1-1	CASSLGTGPEAFF
16	TRBV4-2	TRBJ2-2	CASSQDWRGHTGELFF
15	TRBV5-6	TRBJ2-7	CASRGDRGRAYEQYF
14	TRBV19	TRBJ1-5	CAIAQGSGNQPQHF
15	TRBV5-3	TRBJ1-5	CASTQLGARNQPQHF
14	TRBV30	TRBJ1-6	CAWNWGGQTSPLHF
15	TRBV5-6	TRBJ1-5	CASSLWGYSNQPQHF
16	TRBV5-1	TRBJ2-3	CASSLVGTSKTDTQYF
15	TRBV28	TRBJ2-1	CASTLPQGASNEQFF
12	TRBV2	TRBJ2-1	CASSGDSNEQFF
13	TRBV5-1	TRBJ2-5	CASSLTAQETQYF
14	TRBV5-8	TRBJ1-1	CASSGRTDDTGAFF
13	TRBV2	TRBJ1-2	CASNLQGYYGYTF
17	TRBV5-6	TRBJ2-5	CASSSLLRDSSQETQYF
16	TRBV7-8	TRBJ1-5	CASSLVPRYSNQPQHF
15	TRBV4-1	TRBJ1-1	CASSQDMGGNTEAFF
14	TRBV5-1	TRBJ1-1	CASRGGGAGTEAFF
16	TRBV6-5	TRBJ2-5	CASSYSRGRVGETQYF
22	TRBV24-1	TRBJ2-3	CATSDLLTGQPGSTRPTDTQYF
16	TRBV7-9	TRBJ2-5	CASSLRRGLFQETQYF
15	TRBV19	TRBJ2-3	CASSIVRGGTDTQYF
15	TRBV4-1	TRBJ2-7	CASSHSGTSPHEQYF
13	TRBV6-5	TRBJ2-5	CASSRGEQETQYF
14	TRBV4-2	TRBJ1-3	CASQTGPEGNTIYF
20	TRBV10-2	TRBJ1-1	CASRDSRDRGLTVRRAEAFF
13	TRBV7-9	TRBJ1-1	CASSSGIFAEAFF
14	TRBV19	TRBJ1-2	CASNSMVGFDGYTF
16	TRBV2	TRBJ2-3	CASSEMSTTSTDTQYF
14	TRBV7-9	TRBJ2-7	CASIRTGGSGEQYF
13	TRBV3-1/TRBV3-2	TRBJ1-1	CASSPRTGSDAFF
12	TRBV7-9	TRBJ1-6	CASSSSGSPLHF
13	TRBV2	TRBJ2-7	CASTDRNPYEQYF
11	TRBV20-1	TRBJ2-3	CTCPAGDTQYF
16	TRBV19	TRBJ2-2	CASRGPSGGTFGELFF
17	TRBV11-3	TRBJ1-1	CASSLDRADGLNTEAFF
15	TRBV7-9	TRBJ1-2	CASSLSTGRNYGYTF
15	TRBV18	TRBJ1-2	CASSPYGDSLYGYTF
15	TRBV5-1	TRBJ2-1	CASSASSGASNEQFF
15	TRBV9	TRBJ2-3	CASSVGQGNTDTQYF
12	TRBV7-2	TRBJ1-2	CASSPLDYGYTF
12	TRBV3-1/TRBV3-2	TRBJ1-2	CASSGANYGYTF
15	TRBV5-4	TRBJ1-1	CASSPGQGARTEAFF
13	TRBV29-1	TRBJ1-4	CSVGRGPNEKLFF
15	TRBV28	TRBJ1-4	CASSSAGGTNEKLFF
12	TRBV28	TRBJ1-5	CASSLQDQPQHF
14	TRBV7-9	TRBJ1-4	CASSPGTAGEKLFF
15	TRBV7-2	TRBJ1-2	CASSPVGRTYSGYTF
15	TRBV5-1	TRBJ1-5	CASSLSGRGNQPQHF
15	TRBV9	TRBJ1-2	CASSDTGGAGNGYTF
15	TRBV6-5	TRBJ2-1	CAPRGGAGSHNEQFF
16	TRBV5-1	TRBJ2-3	CASSLRGTPSTDTQYF